This is a list of T cell receptor beta chains from one sample in a study of shared clonotypes between healthy human individuals. Profiling relied on immunoSEQ multiplex PCR, and the TCRdb table lists in-frame clones only, not all of them. The table includes under 850,000 clones, 92% detected once. Sequencing input: naive CD8+ T cells sorted from blood. These receptors were obtained from a young man in good health. CDR3s include the opening cysteine and the closing phenylalanine or tryptophan. The D gene is left open where the match is weak. The size of a clone is reported for some rows only, either as once, few or many, or as a class for expanded clones.

J	D	V	size	CDR3	DNA
TRBJ2-7	.	TRBV5-1	.	CASSYTGPSYEQYF	TGCGCCAGCAGCTATACAGGTCCTTCCTACGAGCAGTACTTC
TRBJ2-7	TRBD2	TRBV5-6	.	CASSRPGRASGAYEQYF	TGTGCCAGCAGCCGGCCGGGTCGGGCTAGCGGGGCCTACGAGCAGTACTTC
TRBJ2-7	.	TRBV5-8	.	CASSSDRGYEQYF	TGTGCCAGCAGCTCGGACAGAGGTTACGAGCAGTACTTC
TRBJ2-1	TRBD2	TRBV2	.	CASSEVPSGRLYNEQFF	TGTGCCAGCAGTGAAGTCCCCAGCGGGAGACTCTACAATGAGCAGTTCTTC
TRBJ2-7	.	TRBV5-1	.	CASSLEVDYEQYF	TGCGCCAGCAGCTTGGAAGTGGACTACGAGCAGTACTTC
TRBJ1-2	.	TRBV19	.	CASHSSYGYTF	TGTGCGAGCCACTCCAGCTATGGCTACACCTTC
TRBJ2-1	.	TRBV29-1	.	CSVERGLSSYNEQFF	TGCAGCGTTGAGAGGGGCCTCAGCTCCTACAATGAGCAGTTCTTC
TRBJ2-1	.	TRBV19	once	CASSIGLDEQFF	TGTGCCAGTAGTATTGGTCTAGATGAGCAGTTCTTC
TRBJ2-7	TRBD2	TRBV5-1	.	CASSLEGLAGPYEQYF	TGCGCCAGCAGCTTGGAGGGACTAGCGGGCCCCTACGAGCAGTACTTC
TRBJ1-3	.	TRBV7-9	.	CASSTRTSFSGNTIYF	TGTGCCAGCAGCACTCGGACTTCCTTCTCTGGAAACACCATATATTTT
TRBJ2-5	.	TRBV30	.	CAWSQWWGETQYF	TGTGCCTGGAGTCAGTGGTGGGGGGAGACCCAGTACTTC
TRBJ2-7	TRBD1	TRBV6-1	.	CASSEPLGQGAYEQYF	TGTGCCAGCAGTGAACCCTTGGGACAGGGGGCCTACGAGCAGTACTTC
TRBJ2-1	.	TRBV4-1	.	CASSQESRVGTGNEQFF	TGCGCCAGCAGCCAAGAATCCCGGGTAGGTACCGGCAATGAGCAGTTCTTC
TRBJ2-2	.	TRBV7-9	.	CASSPPDEPTHTGELFF	TGTGCCAGCAGCCCCCCGGACGAACCAACACACACCGGGGAGCTGTTTTTT
TRBJ2-7	TRBD1	TRBV7-9	.	CASSPQGAYEQYF	TGTGCCAGCAGCCCACAGGGGGCCTACGAGCAGTACTTC
TRBJ2-1	.	TRBV4-1	.	CASSQGASWDGEQFF	TGCGCCAGCAGCCAAGGAGCGTCCTGGGATGGTGAGCAGTTCTTC
TRBJ1-1	.	TRBV27	.	CASSPGGGHTEAFF	TGTGCCAGCAGTCCGGGAGGAGGGCATACTGAAGCTTTCTTT
TRBJ2-7	TRBD1	TRBV10-2	.	CASSERAGTGFEQYF	TGCGCCAGCAGTGAGAGGGCCGGGACAGGGTTTGAGCAGTACTTC
TRBJ2-6	TRBD1	TRBV14	once	CASSLFGQGHYSGANVLTF	TGTGCCAGCAGCCTCTTTGGACAGGGTCATTACTCTGGGGCCAACGTCCTGACTTTC
TRBJ2-5	.	TRBV7-9	once	CASSLGGLAETQYF	TGTGCCAGCAGCTTGGGGGGGCTGGCTGAGACCCAGTACTTC
TRBJ2-3	TRBD1	TRBV2	.	CASSDHPQGGRDTQYF	TGTGCCAGCAGTGACCACCCACAGGGGGGTCGGGATACGCAGTATTTT
TRBJ2-7	TRBD2	TRBV5-1	.	CASSLGRLAGGSSYEQYF	TGCGCCAGCAGCTTGGGTAGGCTAGCGGGAGGTAGCTCCTACGAGCAGTACTTC
TRBJ1-1	.	TRBV7-3	once	CASSYTIGTEAFF	TGTGCCAGCAGCTACACTATTGGCACTGAAGCTTTCTTT
TRBJ2-1	TRBD2	TRBV19	.	CASSIAVLAGDRSYNEQFF	TGTGCCAGTAGTATAGCCGTTCTAGCGGGAGACCGCTCCTACAATGAGCAGTTCTTC
TRBJ1-2	.	TRBV7-9	.	CASSSPPDYGYTF	TGTGCCAGCAGCTCCCCCCCGGACTATGGCTACACCTTC
TRBJ2-7	TRBD1	TRBV28	.	CASSLFPGQATYEQYF	TGTGCCAGCAGTTTGTTTCCAGGACAGGCGACCTACGAGCAGTACTTC
TRBJ1-1	.	TRBV29-1	.	CSVGGGLEAFF	TGCAGCGTCGGAGGGGGACTTGAAGCTTTCTTT
TRBJ2-1	.	TRBV11-2	.	CASSPPSSYNEQFF	TGTGCCAGCAGCCCCCCCAGCTCCTACAATGAGCAGTTCTTC
TRBJ2-3	TRBD2	TRBV9	.	CASSGRTSGSNRDTQYF	TGTGCCAGCAGCGGAAGGACTAGCGGGAGTAATAGAGATACGCAGTATTTT
TRBJ1-5	TRBD1	TRBV5-5	.	CASSSGTDTSNQPQHF	TGTGCCAGCAGCTCCGGGACAGACACTAGCAATCAGCCCCAGCATTTT
TRBJ2-2	.	TRBV19	.	CASSIEGLVAGELFF	TGTGCCAGTAGTATTGAAGGGCTGGTCGCCGGGGAGCTGTTTTTT
TRBJ2-7	TRBD2	TRBV7-9	.	CASRGGSPYEQYF	TGTGCCAGCAGGGGAGGGTCTCCCTACGAGCAGTACTTC
TRBJ1-2	.	TRBV7-9	.	CASSSTSSPGLGGYTF	TGTGCCAGCAGCTCGACCTCGTCCCCAGGTTTGGGAGGCTACACCTTC
TRBJ2-3	TRBD1	TRBV7-9	.	CASSMTGGRTDTQYF	TGTGCCAGCAGCATGACAGGGGGCAGAACAGATACGCAGTATTTT
TRBJ2-3	TRBD1	TRBV5-1	.	CASSRDRGPDTQYF	TGCGCCAGCAGCCGAGACAGGGGTCCAGATACGCAGTATTTT
TRBJ2-1	TRBD2	TRBV7-9	.	CASSLSGRISYNEQFF	TGTGCCAGCAGCTTAAGCGGGAGAATCTCCTACAATGAGCAGTTCTTC
TRBJ2-7	.	TRBV6-1	.	CASSEVRAVNYEQYF	TGTGCCAGCAGTGAAGTTAGAGCGGTTAACTACGAGCAGTACTTC
TRBJ2-1	.	TRBV29-1	.	CSVDGDYRGSPNYNEQFF	TGCAGCGTTGATGGGGATTATCGGGGTTCTCCCAATTACAATGAGCAGTTCTTC
TRBJ2-1	.	TRBV9	.	CASSVESGFSYNEQFF	TGTGCCAGCAGCGTAGAGTCGGGCTTCTCCTACAATGAGCAGTTCTTC
TRBJ2-7	.	TRBV5-5	.	CASSSITGLMVYEQYF	TGTGCCAGCAGCTCGATAACAGGGTTAATGGTCTACGAGCAGTACTTC
TRBJ1-2	.	TRBV5-4	.	CASSPPGLSDGYTF	TGTGCCAGCAGCCCCCCAGGGCTTTCGGATGGCTACACCTTC
TRBJ2-2	.	TRBV5-1	once	CASSLKQGDPGELFF	TGCGCCAGCAGCTTGAAACAGGGAGACCCCGGGGAGCTGTTTTTT
TRBJ2-5	TRBD2	TRBV2	.	CASSESMASGFQETQYF	TGTGCCAGCAGTGAATCGATGGCTAGCGGGTTTCAAGAGACCCAGTACTTC
TRBJ1-2	.	TRBV15	.	CATSRELQGTVYYGYTF	TGTGCCACCAGCAGGGAACTCCAGGGGACGGTGTACTATGGCTACACCTTC
TRBJ2-7	.	TRBV29-1	.	CSVVWRDSYEQYF	TGCAGCGTTGTGTGGCGGGACTCCTACGAGCAGTACTTC
TRBJ2-1	TRBD2	TRBV4-1	.	CASSQVGLAGAAYNEQFF	TGCGCCAGCAGCCAAGTGGGTCTAGCGGGAGCCGCCTACAATGAGCAGTTCTTC
TRBJ2-3	.	TRBV6-1	.	CASSEAGHGDTQYF	TGTGCCAGCAGTGAAGCGGGGCATGGGGATACGCAGTATTTT
TRBJ1-1	.	TRBV5-6	once	CASSSPRGAGSGDTEAFF	TGTGCCAGCAGCTCGCCAAGGGGCGCGGGATCTGGAGACACTGAAGCTTTCTTT
TRBJ1-1	TRBD1	TRBV27	.	CASSLSPYRGRRDTEAFF	TGTGCCAGCAGTTTATCGCCCTACAGGGGTCGTCGTGACACTGAAGCTTTCTTT
TRBJ2-3	TRBD2	TRBV29-1	.	CSVIAGVTLDTQYF	TGCAGCGTTATAGCGGGAGTAACGTTAGATACGCAGTATTTT
TRBJ2-1	.	TRBV10-3	few	CAISLGGVSLYNEQFF	TGTGCCATCAGTTTAGGAGGGGTTTCCCTCTACAATGAGCAGTTCTTC
TRBJ2-5	.	TRBV7-6	.	CASSRGTAYQETQYF	TGTGCCAGCAGCCGGGGGACCGCGTACCAAGAGACCCAGTACTTC
TRBJ2-3	.	TRBV15	.	CATSRDPGLTFSTDTQYF	TGTGCCACCAGCAGAGACCCAGGACTGACCTTTAGCACAGATACGCAGTATTTT
TRBJ2-3	.	TRBV5-6	.	CASSLSADTQYF	TGTGCCAGCAGCTTGTCAGCTGATACGCAGTATTTT
TRBJ2-7	TRBD1	TRBV7-9	.	CASSLLTGTVYEQYF	TGTGCCAGCAGCTTACTTACCGGGACAGTCTACGAGCAGTACTTC
TRBJ2-3	.	TRBV19	.	CASSIELESTDTQYF	TGTGCCAGTAGTATAGAATTAGAGAGCACAGATACGCAGTATTTT
TRBJ2-3	.	TRBV11-2	.	CASSSRHTDTQYF	TGTGCCAGCAGCTCCAGACACACAGATACGCAGTATTTT